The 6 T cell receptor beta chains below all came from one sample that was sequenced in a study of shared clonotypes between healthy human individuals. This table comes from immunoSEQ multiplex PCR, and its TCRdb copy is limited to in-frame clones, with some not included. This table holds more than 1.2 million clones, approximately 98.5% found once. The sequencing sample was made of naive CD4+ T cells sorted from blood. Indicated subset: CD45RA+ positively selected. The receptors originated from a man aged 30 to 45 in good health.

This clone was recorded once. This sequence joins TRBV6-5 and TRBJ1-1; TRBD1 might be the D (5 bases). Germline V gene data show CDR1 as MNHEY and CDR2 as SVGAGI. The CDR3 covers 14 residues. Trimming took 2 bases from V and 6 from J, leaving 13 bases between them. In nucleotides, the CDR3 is TGTGCCAGCAGTTACCCCGGGGGGAGCGCTGAAGCTTTCTTT. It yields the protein CASSYPGGSAEAFF.

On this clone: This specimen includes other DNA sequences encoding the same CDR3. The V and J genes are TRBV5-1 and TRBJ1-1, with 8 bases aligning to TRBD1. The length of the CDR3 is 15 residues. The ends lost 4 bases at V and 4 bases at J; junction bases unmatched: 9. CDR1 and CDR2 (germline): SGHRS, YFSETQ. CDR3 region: CASSLDRGRITEAFF. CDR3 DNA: TGCGCCAGCAGCCTTGACAGGGGAAGGATCACTGAAGCTTTCTTT. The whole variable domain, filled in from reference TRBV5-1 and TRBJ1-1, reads KAGVTQTPRYLIKTRGQQVTLSCSPISGHRSVSWYQQTPGQGLQFLFEYFSETQRNKGNFPGRFSGRQFSNSRSEMNVSTLELGDSALYLCASSLDRGRITEAFFGQGTRLTVV.

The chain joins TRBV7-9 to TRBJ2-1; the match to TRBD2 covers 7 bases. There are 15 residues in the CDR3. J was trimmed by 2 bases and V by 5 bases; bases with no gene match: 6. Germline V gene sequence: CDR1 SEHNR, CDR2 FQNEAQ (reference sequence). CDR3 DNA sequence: TGTGCCAGCAGCGCGGGAGCCGGGGCCTACAATGAGCAGTTCTTC. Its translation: CASSAGAGAYNEQFF.

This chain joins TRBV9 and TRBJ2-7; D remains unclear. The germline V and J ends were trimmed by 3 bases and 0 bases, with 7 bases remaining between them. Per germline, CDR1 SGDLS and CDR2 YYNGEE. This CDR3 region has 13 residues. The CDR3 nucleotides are TGTGCCAGCAGCGCCCCCCTCTCCTACGAGCAGTACTTC. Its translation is CASSAPLSYEQYF.

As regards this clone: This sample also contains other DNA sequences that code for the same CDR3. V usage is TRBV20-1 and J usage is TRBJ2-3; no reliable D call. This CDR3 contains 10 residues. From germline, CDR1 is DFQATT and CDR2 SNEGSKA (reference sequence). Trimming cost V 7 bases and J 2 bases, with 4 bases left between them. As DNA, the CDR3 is TGCAGTGTACCCACAGATACGCAGTATTTT. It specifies CSVPTDTQYF.

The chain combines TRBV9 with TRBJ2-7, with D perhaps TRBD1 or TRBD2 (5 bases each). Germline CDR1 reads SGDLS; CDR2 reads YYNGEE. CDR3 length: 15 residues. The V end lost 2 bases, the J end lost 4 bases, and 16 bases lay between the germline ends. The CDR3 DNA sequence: TGTGCCAGCAGCGTGGGCGCCGGGGCTCCTTACGAGCAGTACTTC. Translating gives CASSVGAGAPYEQYF.